The 27 T cell receptor beta chains in this list originate from one sample, sequenced in a study of T cells in Graves' hyperthyroidism and ophthalmopathy. RNA transcripts yielded amplified TCR beta CDR3 regions. HTBI primers drove first-round RT-PCR of the TCR CDR3. TCRdb reprocessed the multiplex PCR reads with MiXCR, giving one entry per CDR3 protein. The sample lists around 280,000 distinct CDR3 sequences; roughly 15% were seen once. Sequencing was carried out using blood. All receptors derive from a woman aged 40 to 50 with Graves' hyperthyroidism.

This clonotype was counted only a few times. The gene calls are TRBV19 and TRBJ2-7; D gene unclear. Trimming took 5 bases from V and 1 from J, leaving 12 bases between them. The CDR3 has 14 amino acids. Per germline, CDR1 LNHDA and CDR2 SQIVND (reference sequence). CDR3 amino acids: CASSWTAESYEQYF. DNA of the CDR3: TGTGCCAGTAGTTGGACGGCGGAGTCCTACGAGCAGTACTTC. The full variable domain, rest sourced from reference TRBV19 and TRBJ2-7, is DGGITQSPKYLFRKEGQNVTLSCEQNLNHDAMYWYRQDPGQGLRLIYYSQIVNDFQKGDIAEGYSVSREKKESFPLTVTSAQKNPTAFYLCASSWTAESYEQYFGPGTRLTVT.

This clonotype occurred many times. The chain carries TRBV6-1 and TRBJ1-1; D not resolved. CDR1 is MNHNS and CDR2 is SASEGT in the germline V gene. Trimming pared 8 bases from V and 1 base from J, leaving 17 bases between. The CDR3 runs 15 residues. The CDR3 sequence: CASQLLPSGNTEAFF. The CDR3 DNA reads as TGTGCCAGCCAACTGTTGCCCTCGGGGAACACTGAAGCTTTCTTT.

This clonotype was seen repeatedly, ten times or more. The rearrangement links TRBV13 to TRBJ1-4; 7 positions match TRBD1. The CDR3 contains 14 residues. Looked up from germline, CDR1 is PRHDT and CDR2 is FYEKMQ (reference sequence). V was clipped by 5 bases and J by 8 bases; unmatched bases: 8. Written as DNA, the CDR3 is TGTGCCAGCAGCCAGGACAGGCGGAACGAAAAACTGTTTTTT. Translated: CASSQDRRNEKLFF.

This clonotype was seen many times. The J gene is TRBJ2-4, the V gene TRBV6-1; the D gene is possibly TRBD1 (6 bases). Germline V gene lookup returns CDR1 MNHNS and CDR2 SASEGT. Trimming removed 5 bases from V and 1 base from J, with 24 bases in between. The CDR3 totals 19 residues. CDR3 protein: CASSPDLGQGMGAKNIQYF. Here the CDR3 DNA reads TGTGCCAGCAGTCCCGATTTGGGGCAGGGGATGGGGGCCAAAAACATTCAGTACTTC.

This clonotype has a count of ten or more. This rearrangement joins TRBV2 to TRBJ2-5; tentative D call: TRBD2 (5 bases). This CDR3 contains 12 residues. Germline V gene sequence: CDR1 SNHLY, CDR2 FYNNEI. Trimming left V 10 bases short and J 4 bases short, with 13 bases between. The DNA of the CDR3 is TGTGCCACTGCGGGTGAGGGAGAGACCCAGTACTTC. Translating it yields CATAGEGETQYF. Full variable domain (rest looked up from reference TRBV2 and TRBJ2-5): EPEVTQTPSHQVTQMGQEVILRCVPISNHLYFYWYRQILGQKVEFLVSFYNNEISEKSEIFDDQFSVERPDGSNFTLKIRSTKLEDSAMYFCATAGEGETQYFGPGTRLLVL.

This clonotype was observed at least ten times. The V gene is TRBV12-3 or TRBV12-4, the J gene TRBJ1-5; D uncertain. The CDR3 contains 14 residues. V lost 4 bases, J lost 2 bases, and 9 bases lay in between. CDR3 protein: CASSSVAGNQPQHF. DNA of the CDR3: TGTGCCAGCAGTTCGGTGGCAGGCAATCAGCCCCAGCATTTT.

This clonotype was recorded many times. The rearrangement links TRBV12-3 or TRBV12-4 to TRBJ1-2; D call uncertain. Trimming shortened V by 2 bases and J by 4 bases, and 8 bases separated the two germline ends. CDR3 length: 13 residues. CDR3: CASSLNVIYGYTF. The CDR3, as DNA: TGTGCCAGCAGTTTAAATGTCATCTATGGCTACACCTTC.

A remark on this clonotype: A clone one base away is much larger, so this may be a read error. The gene calls are TRBV29-1 and TRBJ2-7, with 15 bases lining up with TRBD2. Germline V gene lookup returns CDR1 SQVTM and CDR2 ANQGSEA. V was clipped by 6 bases and J by 6 bases; unmatched bases: 12. The CDR3 runs to 16 residues. In DNA form, the CDR3 reads TGCAGCGTCCGCGGACTAGCGGGAGGGCCGAAAGGCGAGCAGTACTTC. Protein: CSVRGLAGGPKGEQYF.

The chain combines TRBV10-3 with TRBJ1-3, with unresolved D. Germline V gene data show CDR1 as ENHRY and CDR2 as SYGVKD. V lost 6 bases, J lost 0 bases, and 9 bases lay in between. The CDR3 has 14 amino acids. The CDR3 DNA is TGTGCCATCAGGGAACTAAGCTCTGGAAACACCATATATTTT. It translates to CAIRELSSGNTIYF.

This clonotype showed up many times. J is TRBJ2-1 and V is TRBV3-1; TRBD1 agrees at 8 bases. Germline CDR1 LGHDT, CDR2 YNNKEL (reference sequence). J lost 10 bases, V lost 2 bases, and 4 bases had no gene match. This CDR3 has 13 amino acids. CDR3 coding DNA: TGTGCCAGCAGCCAAACGGCAGGGGGCGAGCAGTTCTTC. Amino acid sequence: CASSQTAGGEQFF.

This clonotype was detected only a few times. A read error is possible here, since a much larger clone lies one base away. The rearrangement joins TRBV28 to TRBJ2-1, with 7 positions matching TRBD2. V shed 6 bases and J 7 bases; nucleotides not matched to a gene: 12. Germline V gene data show CDR1 as MDHEN and CDR2 as SYDVKM. The CDR3 length is 15 residues. The DNA of the CDR3 is TGTGCCAGCAGCCTACCGGGACTACCGTTAAATGAGCAGTTCTTC. Its protein is CASSLPGLPLNEQFF. Complete variable domain (other parts from reference TRBV28 and TRBJ2-1): DVKVTQSSRYLVKRTGEKVFLECVQDMDHENMFWYRQDPGLGLRLIYFSYDVKMKEKGDIPEGYSVSREKKERFSLILESASTNQTSMYLCASSLPGLPLNEQFFGPGTRLTVL.

This clonotype was seen ten or more times. This chain links TRBV11-2 with TRBJ2-1, with 7 bases matching TRBD2. Germline V gene data show CDR1 as SGHAT and CDR2 as FQNNGV. This CDR3 region has 11 residues. J gave up 12 bases and V 4 bases, and 3 bases lay outside the gene matches. CDR3 amino acids: CASSSGGGQFF. The DNA for the CDR3 is TGTGCCAGCAGCTCTGGCGGGGGGCAGTTCTTC. Full variable domain (outside the CDR3, taken from reference TRBV11-2 and TRBJ2-1): EAGVAQSPRYKIIEKRQSVAFWCNPISGHATLYWYQQILGQGPKLLIQFQNNGVVDDSQLPKDRFSAERLKGVDSTLKIQPAKLEDSAVYLCASSSGGGQFFGPGTRLTVL.

The chain is built from TRBV3-1 and TRBJ2-5; 9 positions match TRBD2. The V gene's germline CDR1 is LGHDT and CDR2 YNNKEL (reference sequence). The CDR3 sequence is 15 residues long. Trimming cost V 4 bases and J 5 bases; bases outside gene matches: 8. The CDR3 loop reads CASSPIAGVSETQYF. In DNA, the CDR3 is TGTGCCAGCAGCCCGATAGCGGGAGTATCGGAGACCCAGTACTTC.

This clonotype was recorded at least ten times. The V call is TRBV20-1, the J call TRBJ2-7; TRBD1 matches at 7 bases. The CDR3 length is 14 residues. J lost 2 bases, V lost 2 bases, and 6 bases had no gene match. The V gene's germline CDR1 is DFQATT and CDR2 SNEGSKA (reference sequence). CDR3 sequence: CSARPDRAPYEQYF. The CDR3 DNA reads TGCAGTGCTAGACCTGACAGGGCCCCCTACGAGCAGTACTTC.

This clonotype was counted many times. The chain has TRBV27 and TRBJ1-1; D is unclear. Germline CDR1 is MNHEY and CDR2 is SMNVEV (reference sequence). V was cut by 0 bases and J by 5 bases, with 13 bases left in between. This CDR3 has 15 amino acids. The CDR3 loop reads CASSLSMWAGTEAFF. CDR3 in DNA: TGTGCCAGCAGTTTATCGATGTGGGCCGGGACTGAAGCTTTCTTT.

Ten or more counts support this clonotype. The rearrangement joins TRBV6-5 to TRBJ1-6, with D possibly TRBD1 on 6 matching bases. CDR1 MNHEY and CDR2 SVGAGI come from the germline V gene. V was shortened by 2 bases and J by 2 bases, with 13 bases between the two germline ends. The CDR3 length is 17 residues. Here the CDR3 reads CASSYPRQDPYNSPLHF. CDR3 coding DNA: TGTGCCAGCAGTTACCCCCGACAGGACCCCTATAATTCACCCCTCCACTTT.

This clonotype has a count of ten or more. The rearrangement uses TRBV28 and TRBJ1-5; weak D call: TRBD1 (6 bases). The CDR3 runs to 16 residues. Looked up from germline, CDR1 is MDHEN and CDR2 is SYDVKM. Trimming cost V 4 bases and J 5 bases, with 18 bases left between them. Written as DNA, the CDR3 is TGTGCCAGCAGTTACCGGGGGGCTTCGACTTATCAGCCCCAGCATTTT. This encodes CASSYRGASTYQPQHF.

This clonotype was seen repeatedly, ten times or more. This chain uses TRBV5-1 with TRBJ1-1, with 8 positions matching TRBD1. With V trimmed by 4 bases and J by 2 bases, 7 bases remained unmatched. The CDR3 runs to 15 residues. Germline-derived CDR1 and CDR2 are SGHRS and YFSETQ. CDR3 nucleotides: TGCGCCAGCAGCAGAGCAGGGGGCGATAACACTGAAGCTTTCTTT. This sequence encodes CASSRAGGDNTEAFF.

V gene TRBV29-1 combines with J gene TRBJ2-2, with TRBD1 matching over 8 bases. The CDR3 is 15 residues long. V lost 4 bases and J lost 3; bases outside the gene matches: 7. CDR1 and CDR2 from the germline V gene are SQVTM and ANQGSEA. The CDR3 nucleotides are TGCAGCGTTGGTCAGGGGGCGACGGACACCGGGGAGCTGTTTTTT. It translates to CSVGQGATDTGELFF.

This clonotype occurred many times. The J gene is TRBJ1-2, the V gene TRBV15; 8 bases are shared with TRBD1. In germline, CDR1 is LNHNV, CDR2 YYDKDF (reference sequence). The CDR3 is 17 amino acids. J was trimmed by 1 base and V by 0 bases; bases with no gene match: 7. This chain's CDR3 is CATSRDGRQGNNYGYTF. The CDR3, as DNA: TGTGCCACCAGCAGAGATGGTAGACAGGGGAATAACTATGGCTACACCTTC.

The chain couples TRBV28 to TRBJ1-2, with 9 bases lining up with TRBD1. The germline CDR1 and CDR2 sequences are MDHEN and SYDVKM. The ends lost 6 bases at V and 3 bases at J; junction bases unmatched: 14. The CDR3 is made up of 17 amino acids. The CDR3 nucleotides are TGTGCCAGCAGCTACATTCCGGGACAGGGAGGGGACTATGGCTACACCTTC. Amino acid sequence: CASSYIPGQGGDYGYTF.

The chain carries TRBV19 and TRBJ2-2; 11 bases match TRBD2. The CDR3 has 19 residues. CDR1 is LNHDA and CDR2 is SQIVND in the germline V gene (reference sequence). The J segment lost 2 bases and the V segment lost 7 bases, leaving 15 bases of the junction unmatched. CDR3 region: CASNRETSGNSLNTGELFF. CDR3 DNA sequence: TGTGCCAGTAATAGGGAGACTAGCGGGAACAGCCTAAACACCGGGGAGCTGTTTTTT.

In its sample, this clonotype was seen many times. V is TRBV11-2 and J is TRBJ2-7, with no clear D. CDR1 is SGHAT and CDR2 is FQNNGV in the germline V gene. V was trimmed by 0 bases and J by 4 bases, leaving 4 bases between them. This CDR3 spans 12 amino acids. CDR3 protein: CASSLDRYEQYF. The CDR3, as DNA: TGTGCCAGCAGCTTAGATCGGTACGAGCAGTACTTC.

This clonotype has a count of ten or more. The CDR3 sequence: CASSLVAYRDGIQYF. The CDR3 bases are TGCGCCAGCAGTCTCGTCGCATACAGGGACGGCATTCAGTACTTC. V is TRBV4-1 and J is TRBJ2-4; D may be TRBD1 (6 bases). Trimming took off 6 bases at V and 9 bases at J, with 21 bases between the two ends. CDR1 is MGHRA and CDR2 is YSYEKL in the germline V gene. The CDR3 sequence is 15 residues long.

This rearrangement joins TRBV13 to TRBJ2-1; 7 nucleotides align to TRBD2. J gave up 1 base and V 5 bases, and 5 bases lay outside the gene matches. The germline V gene encodes CDR1 PRHDT and CDR2 FYEKMQ (reference sequence). The CDR3 is 15 residues long. CDR3 loop: CASSILARSYNEQFF. The CDR3, as DNA: TGTGCCAGCAGCATACTAGCGCGGTCCTACAATGAGCAGTTCTTC.

This clonotype was recorded at least ten times. The chain uses TRBV12-3 or TRBV12-4 and TRBJ2-7; 10 nucleotides align to TRBD1. V trimming: 6 bases; J trimming: 6 bases; junction bases outside the gene matches: 8. This CDR3 contains 14 residues. CDR3: CASRETGGTSEQYF. The CDR3 DNA is TGTGCCAGCAGAGAGACAGGGGGCACCTCCGAGCAGTACTTC.

This clonotype was seen ten or more times. The rearrangement uses TRBV20-1 and TRBJ2-3, with TRBD2 matching 7 bases. Germline V CDR1 and CDR2: DFQATT, SNEGSKA (reference sequence). The CDR3 has 12 residues. Germline trimming cut 7 bases from V and 5 bases from J; bases unmatched to any gene: 6. Here the CDR3 DNA reads TGCAGTGTGGGGGGGAGGCTAGATACGCAGTATTTT. It yields the protein CSVGGRLDTQYF.